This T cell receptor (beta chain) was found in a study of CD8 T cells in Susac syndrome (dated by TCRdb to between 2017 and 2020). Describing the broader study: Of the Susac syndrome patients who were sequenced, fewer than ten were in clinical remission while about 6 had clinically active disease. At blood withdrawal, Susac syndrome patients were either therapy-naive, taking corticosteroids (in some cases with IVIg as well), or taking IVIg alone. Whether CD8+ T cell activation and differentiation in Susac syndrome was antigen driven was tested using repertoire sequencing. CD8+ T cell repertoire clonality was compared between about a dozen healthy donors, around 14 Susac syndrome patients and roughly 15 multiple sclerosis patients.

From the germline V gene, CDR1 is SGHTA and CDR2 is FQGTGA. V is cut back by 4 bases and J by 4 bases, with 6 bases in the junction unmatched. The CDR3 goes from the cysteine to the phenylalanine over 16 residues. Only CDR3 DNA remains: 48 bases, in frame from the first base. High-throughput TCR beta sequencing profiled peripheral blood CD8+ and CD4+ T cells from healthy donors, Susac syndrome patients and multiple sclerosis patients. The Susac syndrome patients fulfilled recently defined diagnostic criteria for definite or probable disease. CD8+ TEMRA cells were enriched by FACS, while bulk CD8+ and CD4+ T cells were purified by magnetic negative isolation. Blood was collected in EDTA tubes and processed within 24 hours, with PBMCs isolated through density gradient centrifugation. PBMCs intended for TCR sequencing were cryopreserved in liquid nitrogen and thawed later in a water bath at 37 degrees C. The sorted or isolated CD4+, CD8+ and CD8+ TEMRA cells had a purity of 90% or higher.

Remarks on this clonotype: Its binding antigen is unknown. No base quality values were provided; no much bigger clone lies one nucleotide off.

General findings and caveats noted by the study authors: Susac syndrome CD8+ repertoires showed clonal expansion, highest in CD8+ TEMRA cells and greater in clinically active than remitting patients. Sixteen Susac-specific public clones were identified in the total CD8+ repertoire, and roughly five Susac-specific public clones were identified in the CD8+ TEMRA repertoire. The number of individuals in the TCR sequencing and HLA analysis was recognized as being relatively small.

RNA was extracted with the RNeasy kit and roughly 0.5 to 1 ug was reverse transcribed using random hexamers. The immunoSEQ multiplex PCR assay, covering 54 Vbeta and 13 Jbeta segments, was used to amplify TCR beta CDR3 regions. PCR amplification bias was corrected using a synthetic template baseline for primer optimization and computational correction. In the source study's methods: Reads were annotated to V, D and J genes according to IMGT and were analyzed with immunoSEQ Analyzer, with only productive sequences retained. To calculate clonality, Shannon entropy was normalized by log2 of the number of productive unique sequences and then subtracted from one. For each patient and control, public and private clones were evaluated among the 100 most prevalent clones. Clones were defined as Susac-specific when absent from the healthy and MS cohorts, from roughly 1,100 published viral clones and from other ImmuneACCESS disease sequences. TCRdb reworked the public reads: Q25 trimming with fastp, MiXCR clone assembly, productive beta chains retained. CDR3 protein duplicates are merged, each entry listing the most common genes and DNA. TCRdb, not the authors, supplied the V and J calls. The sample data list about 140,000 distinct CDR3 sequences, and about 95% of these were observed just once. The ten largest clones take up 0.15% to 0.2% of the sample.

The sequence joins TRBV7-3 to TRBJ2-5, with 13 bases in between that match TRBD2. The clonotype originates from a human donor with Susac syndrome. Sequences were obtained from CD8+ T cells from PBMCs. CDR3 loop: CASSSTSGRAGETQYF. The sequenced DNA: TGTGCCAGCAGCTCAACTAGCGGGAGGGCCGGAGAGACCCAGTACTTC.